What follows are 25 T cell receptor beta chains derived from one specimen sequenced in a study of shared clonotypes between healthy human individuals. Using immunoSEQ multiplex PCR, the repertoire was profiled, and TCRdb retains in-frame clones only, with some absent. The table has 740,000 or so clones, 55% to 85% seen once. Specimen: memory CD4+ T cells sorted from blood. The subset here: CD45RA-negative fraction. Source of these receptors: a woman aged 30 to 39 in good health.

The chain is built from TRBV11-1 and TRBJ2-3, with 11 bases matching TRBD2. Germline assignment: CDR1 SGHAT and CDR2 FQDESV (reference sequence). CDR3 length: 17 residues. V shed 0 bases, J shed 4 bases, and the junction held 6 bases outside the gene matches. Here the CDR3 reads CASSLALAGGLADTQYF. The CDR3 bases are TGTGCCAGCAGCTTAGCTCTAGCGGGAGGCCTTGCAGATACGCAGTATTTT.

This clone came up a few times. This chain joins TRBV6-6 and TRBJ2-1, with D unresolved. V was trimmed by 5 bases and J by 12 bases, leaving 14 bases between them. The CDR3 consists of 12 residues. Germline lookup yields CDR1 MNHNY and CDR2 SVGAGI (reference sequence). CDR3 nucleotide sequence: TGTGCCAGCAGTGATGCACGGAACGCGCAGTTCTTC. Its protein is CASSDARNAQFF.

This chain joins TRBV5-1 and TRBJ2-5; D is tentatively TRBD1 or TRBD2 (6 bases each). V was trimmed by 0 bases and J by 2 bases, leaving 14 bases between them. Germline CDR1 is SGHRS and CDR2 is YFSETQ. This CDR3 contains 16 residues. In DNA, the CDR3 is TGCGCCAGCAGCTTGGCTGGGGGCGGAGGGCAAGAGACCCAGTACTTC. Translation: CASSLAGGGGQETQYF.

The gene calls are TRBV7-9 and TRBJ2-5; the D call may be TRBD1 or TRBD2 (5 bases each). Germline CDR1 is SEHNR and CDR2 is FQNEAQ (reference sequence). This CDR3 is built from 15 residues. Trimming took 4 bases from V and 9 from J, leaving 21 bases between them. The DNA for the CDR3 is TGTGCCAGCAGCTCCCCCGGGGCTCAAAATCGGGCCCAGTACTTC. Its translation is CASSSPGAQNRAQYF.

The rearrangement joins TRBV7-2 to TRBJ1-1; TRBD1 agrees at 7 bases. With 5 bases clipped from V and 4 bases from J, the junction kept 7 bases outside the gene matches. The CDR3 has 14 residues. Germline assignment: CDR1 SGHTA and CDR2 FQGNSA. The DNA for the CDR3 is TGTGCCAGCAGCGTGACAGGGATGAGCACTGAAGCTTTCTTT. Amino acid sequence: CASSVTGMSTEAFF.

The rearrangement uses TRBV28 and TRBJ1-5; no definite D call. Deletions cut 9 bases from V and 6 bases from J, with 12 bases between. The CDR3 extends over 12 amino acids. From germline, CDR1 is MDHEN and CDR2 SYDVKM. CDR3 protein: CASQRVGQPQHF. CDR3 DNA sequence: TGTGCCAGTCAACGGGTTGGTCAGCCCCAGCATTTT.

The chain has TRBV11-2 and TRBJ2-2; 8 positions match TRBD1. The CDR3 is 17 amino acids. Germline V CDR1 and CDR2: SGHAT, FQNNGV. Losses at the gene ends were 1 base for V and 3 bases for J; bases not matched to a gene: 7. The CDR3 region has the DNA TGTGCCAGCAGCTTAGGATTCGGACAGGGACACACCGGGGAGCTGTTTTTT. Protein product: CASSLGFGQGHTGELFF.

Regarding this clone: The sample has other DNA sequences that encode this CDR3 too. This chain links TRBV5-1 with TRBJ2-5; TRBD2 aligns across 7 bases. After removal of 0 bases from V and 2 bases from J, the junction contained 1 base not matched to a gene. Looked up from germline, CDR1 is SGHRS and CDR2 is YFSETQ. The CDR3 extends over 14 amino acids. The chain's CDR3 is CASSLGGGQETQYF. CDR3 DNA: TGCGCCAGCAGCTTGGGGGGAGGGCAAGAGACCCAGTACTTC. Full variable domain (rest looked up from reference TRBV5-1 and TRBJ2-5): KAGVTQTPRYLIKTRGQQVTLSCSPISGHRSVSWYQQTPGQGLQFLFEYFSETQRNKGNFPGRFSGRQFSNSRSEMNVSTLELGDSALYLCASSLGGGQETQYFGPGTRLLVL.

The chain links TRBV6-4 to TRBJ1-1; D is uncertain. The CDR3 runs to 13 residues. Germline V gives CDR1 MRHNA, CDR2 SNTAGT. V was cut by 4 bases and J by 3 bases, with 9 bases left in between. CDR3: CASSVQRDTEAFF. In nucleotides, the CDR3 is TGTGCCAGCAGTGTCCAAAGGGACACTGAAGCTTTCTTT.

The V and J genes are TRBV14 and TRBJ2-7; D gene unclear. The CDR3 consists of 15 residues. V lost 1 base, J lost 5 bases, and 15 bases lay in between. In germline, CDR1 is SGHDN, CDR2 FVKESK. The CDR3 sequence is CASSQVAARAHEQYF. The CDR3 nucleotides are TGTGCCAGCAGCCAAGTGGCCGCAAGGGCACACGAGCAGTACTTC.

The chain joins TRBV11-2 to TRBJ2-1, with 9 bases that match TRBD2. CDR3 length: 18 amino acids. Germline CDR1 SGHAT, CDR2 FQNNGV. J was trimmed by 4 bases and V by 1 base; bases with no gene match: 11. For the CDR3, the DNA is TGTGCCAGCAGCTTAGTCGCGATCGGACTAGCGCTTTACAATGAGCAGTTCTTC. Residues: CASSLVAIGLALYNEQFF.

This chain joins TRBV9 and TRBJ2-3; D perhaps matches TRBD2 (7 bases). V dropped 3 bases and J dropped 4 bases, with 15 bases sitting between them. Per the germline V gene, CDR1 is SGDLS and CDR2 is YYNGEE. The CDR3 has 15 amino acids. This CDR3 reads CASSEYGGPPDTQYF. The DNA of the CDR3 is TGTGCCAGCAGCGAATACGGGGGGCCGCCAGATACGCAGTATTTT.

Comments on this clone: This sample also contains other DNA sequences that code for the same CDR3. V usage is TRBV28 and J usage is TRBJ2-6; D gene uncertain. The ends were cut back, 5 bases at V and 1 base at J, with 6 bases in the middle. The CDR3 runs 14 residues. Per germline, CDR1 MDHEN and CDR2 SYDVKM. CDR3 sequence (DNA): TGTGCCAGCAGTACTGCTTCTGGGGCCAACGTCCTGACTTTC. Its protein product is CASSTASGANVLTF.

Concerning this clone itself: Other nucleotide sequences in the sample specify the same CDR3. This chain connects TRBV9 to TRBJ1-5, with D hard to call. The CDR3 consists of 15 residues. V was trimmed by 0 bases and J by 3 bases, leaving 10 bases between them. Germline CDR1 and CDR2: SGDLS and YYNGEE. The DNA of the CDR3 is TGTGCCAGCAGCGTAGGGGCAGGCAACAATCAGCCCCAGCATTTT. Its protein is CASSVGAGNNQPQHF.

The gene calls are TRBV11-2 and TRBJ1-3; TRBD1 aligns across 8 bases. V lost 0 bases and J lost 2; bases outside the gene matches: 9. In germline, CDR1 is SGHAT, CDR2 FQNNGV. The CDR3 has 18 amino acids. DNA of the CDR3: TGTGCCAGCAGCTTAGATGGGACCGGGACAGGCACTGGAAACACCATATATTTT. This sequence encodes CASSLDGTGTGTGNTIYF.

The rearrangement links TRBV6-5 to TRBJ1-2; maybe TRBD1 (5 bases). V lost 6 bases and J lost 4, with 9 bases in between. This CDR3 is 12 amino acids long. CDR1 and CDR2 (germline): MNHEY, SVGAGI. CDR3 bases: TGTGCCAGCAGCGACAGACCCTATGGCTACACCTTC. Translated: CASSDRPYGYTF.

In this sample, this clone turned up once. J is TRBJ2-3 and V is TRBV4-2, with TRBD2 as a possible D gene (6 bases). From germline, CDR1 is LGHNA and CDR2 YNFKEQ. Trimming took off 3 bases at V and 6 bases at J, with 13 bases between the two ends. There are 14 residues in the CDR3. Here the CDR3 DNA reads TGTGCCAGCAGCCACGACTTCCGGGGGGATACGCAGTATTTT. Its translation: CASSHDFRGDTQYF.

The rearrangement joins TRBV5-4 to TRBJ2-3; TRBD1 or TRBD2 may be the D gene (5 bases each). Germline assignment: CDR1 SGHNT and CDR2 YYREEE (reference sequence). V was pared by 3 bases and J by 1 base, with 15 bases between. This CDR3 is 16 amino acids long. In DNA form, the CDR3 reads TGTGCCAGCAGCTCCCCTACGGGACGCCGCACAGATACGCAGTATTTT. This codes for CASSSPTGRRTDTQYF. Supplemented by reference TRBV5-4 and TRBJ2-3, the full variable domain reads ETGVTQSPTHLIKTRGQQVTLRCSSQSGHNTVSWYQQALGQGPQFIFQYYREEENGRGNFPPRFSGLQFPNYSSELNVNALELDDSALYLCASSSPTGRRTDTQYFGPGTRLTVL.

The chain joins TRBV19 to TRBJ2-3, with unresolved D. From germline, CDR1 is LNHDA and CDR2 SQIVND (reference sequence). The CDR3 extends over 11 amino acids. V shed 10 bases and J shed 0 bases, with 5 bases lying between them. The CDR3 DNA reads TGTGCCACCTCAAGCACAGATACGCAGTATTTT. Translation: CATSSTDTQYF.

This chain links TRBV2 with TRBJ2-7; D might be TRBD1 (6 bases). The V gene lost 8 bases and the J gene lost 0 bases, with 14 bases spanning the gap. Germline-derived CDR1 and CDR2 are SNHLY and FYNNEI. This CDR3 is built from 14 residues. CDR3 DNA sequence: TGTGCCAGCCTTTCGGGGACAATCTCCTACGAGCAGTACTTC. Translating it yields CASLSGTISYEQYF.

DNA for the CDR3: TGCGCCAGCAGCTTGAAGGGGAACGCAGATACGCAGTATTTT. Its translation is CASSLKGNADTQYF. The chain employs TRBV5-1 and TRBJ2-3; perhaps TRBD1 as D (5 bases). Germline V gene data show CDR1 as SGHRS and CDR2 as YFSETQ. Trimming removed 1 base at V and 4 bases at J, with 10 bases between. The CDR3 consists of 14 residues.

The J gene is TRBJ2-3, the V gene TRBV11-2; D may be TRBD2 (6 bases). This CDR3 is 17 amino acids long. Looked up from germline, CDR1 is SGHAT and CDR2 is FQNNGV. V shed 5 bases and J shed 3 bases, with 21 bases lying between them. CDR3 in amino acids: CASSHTEGGGPTDTQYF. As DNA, the CDR3 is TGTGCCAGCAGCCACACCGAGGGAGGAGGGCCTACAGATACGCAGTATTTT.

This rearrangement joins TRBV7-2 to TRBJ1-5; D perhaps matches TRBD1 (6 bases). The germline V gene has CDR1 SGHTA and CDR2 FQGNSA. The germline V and J ends were trimmed by 5 bases and 3 bases, with 11 bases remaining between them. The CDR3 is 14 amino acids. The CDR3 DNA reads TGTGCCAGCAGCCCCGACAGGTTCAATCAGCCCCAGCATTTT. It specifies CASSPDRFNQPQHF. The full variable domain, rest sourced from reference TRBV7-2 and TRBJ1-5, is GAGVSQSPSNKVTEKGKDVELRCDPISGHTALYWYRQSLGQGLEFLIYFQGNSAPDKSGLPSDRFSAERTGGSVSTLTIQRTQQEDSAVYLCASSPDRFNQPQHFGDGTRLSIL.

The DNA for the CDR3 is TGTGCCAGCAGCCAAGTCGATGGTTTCACTGAAGCTTTCTTT. Encoded protein: CASSQVDGFTEAFF. J is TRBJ1-1 and V is TRBV14, with D unresolved. The germline gives CDR1 SGHDN, CDR2 FVKESK. Trimming pared 1 base from V and 4 bases from J, leaving 10 bases between. The CDR3 runs 14 residues.

The J gene is TRBJ1-6, the V gene TRBV5-1; no reliable D call. Trimming pared 1 base from V and 6 bases from J, leaving 5 bases between. The CDR3 is 13 residues long. The germline gives CDR1 SGHRS, CDR2 YFSETQ. CDR3 DNA sequence: TGCGCCAGCAGCTTGAAGGGTAATTCACCCCTCCACTTT. Translated: CASSLKGNSPLHF.